The 32 T cell receptor beta chains presented below share a single source sample, sequenced in a study of T cells after yellow fever vaccination. Via MiXCR, TCRdb re-called the 5' RACE reads, giving one row per CDR3 protein. This table holds around 320,000 distinct CDR3 sequences, about 11% found once. The sequences come from CD4+ T cells sorted from PBMCs, collected 45 days after the yellow fever booster vaccination. These receptors were taken from a man younger than 30 who received the YFV17D yellow fever vaccine.

V gene TRBV9 combines with J gene TRBJ2-7, with 7 bases matching TRBD1. The CDR3 spans 15 residues. Germline V gene lookup returns CDR1 SGDLS and CDR2 YYNGEE. V lost 7 bases to trimming and J lost 4 bases; unmatched junction nucleotides: 14. The CDR3 reads CASGQWDRAWYEQYV. In nucleotides, the CDR3 is TGTGCCAGCGGCCAGTGGGACAGAGCTTGGTACGAGCAGTACGTC.

This clonotype was counted ten times or more. V gene TRBV15 combines with J gene TRBJ2-7; the match to TRBD2 covers 11 bases. Trimming at V came to 3 bases and at J to 6 bases, leaving 4 bases not matched to a gene. Germline CDR1 is LNHNV and CDR2 is YYDKDF (reference sequence). The CDR3 length is 14 residues. Here the CDR3 reads CATSRPGLAVEQYV. The CDR3 DNA reads as TGTGCCACCAGCAGGCCGGGACTAGCGGTCGAGCAGTACGTC.

This clonotype was counted between two and nine times. The chain recombines TRBV4-3 with TRBJ2-3, with 8 nucleotides matching TRBD2. Trimming removed 2 bases from V and 1 base from J; junction bases left unmatched: 5. The CDR3 totals 16 residues. Germline assignment: CDR1 LGHNA and CDR2 YSLEER. DNA of the CDR3: TGCGCCAGCAGCCAAACATATAGCGGGGGCACAGATACGCAGTATTTT. This translates into CASSQTYSGGTDTQYF.

The chain combines TRBV20-1 with TRBJ2-1; D is possibly TRBD2 (7 bases). Germline loops: CDR1 DFQATT, CDR2 SNEGSKA (reference sequence). The CDR3 is made up of 14 amino acids. DNA for the CDR3: TGCAGCCCAAATTCCGGGGGGCCCTACAATGAGCAGTTCTTC. This codes for CSPNSGGPYNEQFF.

This chain links TRBV12-5 with TRBJ2-3; TRBD2 might be the D (5 bases). The V gene's germline CDR1 is LGHNT and CDR2 FRNRAP. V was trimmed by 6 bases and J by 4 bases, leaving 11 bases between them. CDR3 length: 13 amino acids. In DNA, the CDR3 is TGTGCTAGTGGCCCTTCCGGGGCAGATACGCAGTATTTT. It translates to CASGPSGADTQYF.

The rearrangement uses TRBV20-1 and TRBJ2-1; D is perhaps TRBD1 (6 bases). Germline CDR1 DFQATT, CDR2 SNEGSKA (reference sequence). CDR3 size: 12 residues. Between the trimmed V and J ends, which lost 7 bases and 10 bases, there was a span of 17 bases. CDR3 nucleotides: TGCAGTGTATGGGGGCAAGTAGGGGAGCAGTTCTTC. It yields the protein CSVWGQVGEQFF.

This clonotype was observed a few times. The chain uses TRBV5-1 and TRBJ2-7, with D possibly called TRBD1 or TRBD2 (6 bases each). CDR1 is SGHRS and CDR2 is YFSETQ in the germline V gene. V was pared by 0 bases and J by 3 bases, with 16 bases between. The CDR3 length is 16 residues. CDR3 in DNA: TGCGCCAGCAGCTTGGCCCTCGGGGGCGATCTCTACGAGCAGTACTTC. Its protein is CASSLALGGDLYEQYF.

This clonotype was observed a few times. This chain links TRBV10-3 with TRBJ1-1, with 8 bases matching TRBD1. The length of the CDR3 is 13 residues. Germline trimming cut 4 bases from V and 3 bases from J; bases unmatched to any gene: 1. Per the germline V gene, CDR1 is ENHRY and CDR2 is SYGVKD. In DNA, the CDR3 is TGTGCCATCAGTGGACAGGGGTACACTGAAGCTTTCTTT. This encodes CAISGQGYTEAFF.

This chain uses TRBV25-1 with TRBJ2-3, with 10 bases that match TRBD2. Unmatched junction bases numbered 10, after V lost 1 base and J lost 6 bases. This CDR3 is 17 amino acids long. Germline V CDR1 and CDR2: MGHDK, SYGVNS. CDR3 coding DNA: TGTGCCAGCAGTGAATTGGTTCCTAGCGGGGGTCAGGATACGCAGTATTTT. Translating it yields CASSELVPSGGQDTQYF. Drawing the rest from reference TRBV25-1 and TRBJ2-3, the complete variable domain is EADIYQTPRYLVIGTGKKITLECSQTMGHDKMYWYQQDPGMELHLIHYSYGVNSTEKGDLSSESTVSRIRTEHFPLTLESARPSHTSQYLCASSELVPSGGQDTQYFGPGTRLTVL.

This clonotype was picked up a small number of times. The chain is built from TRBV4-3 and TRBJ2-5; 10 bases match TRBD2. The CDR3 is 16 amino acids. Germline-derived CDR1 and CDR2 are LGHNA and YSLEER. J gave up 7 bases and V 0 bases, and 8 bases lay outside the gene matches. CDR3 residues: CASSQDLAGVPGTQYF. The CDR3 DNA reads as TGCGCCAGCAGCCAAGACCTAGCGGGGGTTCCTGGGACCCAGTACTTC.

This clonotype was seen ten or more times. V and J are TRBV29-1 and TRBJ2-7; perhaps TRBD1 as D (6 bases). Germline-derived CDR1 and CDR2 are SQVTM and ANQGSEA. The CDR3 is made up of 13 amino acids. Trimming pared 5 bases from V and 5 bases from J, leaving 16 bases between. CDR3 nucleotides: TGCAGCGTTACACCCACAGGGATCAACGAGCAGTACTTC. This encodes CSVTPTGINEQYF.

This rearrangement joins TRBV20-1 to TRBJ2-3, with a possible D match to TRBD2 (6 bases). Trimming removed 7 bases from V and 0 bases from J, with 8 bases in between. In germline, CDR1 is DFQATT, CDR2 SNEGSKA (reference sequence). The CDR3 is 12 residues long. In DNA, the CDR3 is TGCAGTGGCGGGGTCAGCACAGATACGCAGTATTTT. Its protein is CSGGVSTDTQYF.

Of note for this clonotype: A junction end diverges from the germline sequence, so it may reflect a read error. The chain employs TRBV6-2 or TRBV6-3 and TRBJ1-5; TRBD1 matches 8 bases. Germline V gene lookup returns CDR1 MNHEY and CDR2 SVGEGT. The CDR3 spans 14 residues. The CDR3 bases are TGTGCCAGCAGTACAGGGGGTAGCCATCAGCCCCAGCATTTT. It specifies CASSTGGSHQPQHF.

This clonotype has only a few counts. This sequence joins TRBV19 and TRBJ2-5; 8 bases align to TRBD1. The CDR3 has 14 residues. In germline, CDR1 is LNHDA, CDR2 SQIVND (reference sequence). J was trimmed by 2 bases and V by 5 bases; bases with no gene match: 4. CDR3 residues: CASSRGTGQETQYF. DNA for the CDR3: TGTGCCAGTAGTCGGGGGACAGGACAAGAGACCCAGTACTTC.

This clonotype was seen a few times. The chain combines TRBV28 with TRBJ1-5; D is ambiguous. The CDR3 length is 15 residues. Germline-derived CDR1 and CDR2 are MDHEN and SYDVKM. V was trimmed by 7 bases and J by 0 bases, leaving 13 bases between them. For the CDR3, the DNA is TGTGCCAGCACTCCCCGGCGGGGTAGCAATCAGCCCCAGCATTTT. Protein product: CASTPRRGSNQPQHF.

V usage is TRBV21-1 and J usage is TRBJ2-4; no check of the table's D call, TRBD1, against the DNA was made. TRBV21-1 is annotated as a pseudogene. The CDR3 spans 16 residues. The chain's CDR3 is CASILSAYSFKNIQYF. The DNA for the CDR3 is TGTGCCAGCATACTGTCGGCGTACTCCTTCAAAAACATTCAGTACTTC.

This rearrangement joins TRBV6-2 or TRBV6-3 to TRBJ2-5, with 7 bases matching TRBD1. With 6 bases clipped from V and 1 base from J, the junction kept 5 bases outside the gene matches. Germline CDR1 is MNHEY and CDR2 is SVGEGT. The CDR3 loop spans 14 amino acids. The CDR3 protein is CASRGGAAQETQYF. DNA of the CDR3: TGTGCCAGCAGAGGGGGCGCAGCCCAAGAGACCCAGTACTTC.

The V call is TRBV18, the J call TRBJ1-2; weak D call: TRBD1 (5 bases). The germline V gene has CDR1 KGHSH and CDR2 LQKENI. The CDR3 extends over 15 amino acids. V was cut by 6 bases and J by 2 bases, with 16 bases left in between. CDR3 DNA: TGTGCCAGCTCGGACAAGGGGAGTCTAAACTATGGCTACACCTTC. Protein: CASSDKGSLNYGYTF.

The chain joins TRBV6-5 to TRBJ1-4; D may be TRBD1 (5 bases). This CDR3 is 13 amino acids long. The V gene's germline CDR1 is MNHEY and CDR2 SVGAGI. The ends were cut back, 4 bases at V and 8 bases at J, with 11 bases in the middle. The CDR3 DNA reads TGTGCCAGCAGTTTACTGGGGACCGAAAAACTGTTTTTT. Its translation is CASSLLGTEKLFF.

In this sample, this clonotype turned up a few times. The chain couples TRBV25-1 to TRBJ2-2, with no clear D. Trimming left V 7 bases short and J 7 bases short, with 4 bases between. CDR1 and CDR2 from the germline V gene are MGHDK and SYGVNS. CDR3 size: 10 residues. CDR3 loop: CASTGGELFF. Here the CDR3 DNA reads TGTGCCAGCACGGGCGGGGAGCTGTTTTTT.

The chain carries TRBV6-5 and TRBJ1-6, with D unclear. This CDR3 region has 15 residues. Deletions cut 7 bases from V and 4 bases from J, with 14 bases between. The germline CDR1 and CDR2 sequences are MNHEY and SVGAGI. CDR3 nucleotides: TGTGCCAGCACCCATAAATCCCCGTATAATTCACCCCTCCACTTT. It encodes CASTHKSPYNSPLHF.

In regard to this clonotype: The junction differs from germline at one of its ends, possibly a read error. The chain carries TRBV12-3 or TRBV12-4 and TRBJ2-3; possible D gene TRBD1, 5 bases. This CDR3 contains 15 residues. The CDR3, as DNA: TGTGCCAGCAGCCAGGGATCCCAGCGCACAGATACGAAGTATTTT. This translates into CASSQGSQRTDTKYF.

The sample holds a few counts of this clonotype. The chain links TRBV10-3 to TRBJ1-4; D not certain. V lost 2 bases and J lost 8, with 9 bases in between. This CDR3 is 13 amino acids long. Germline CDR1 is ENHRY and CDR2 is SYGVKD. CDR3 sequence: CAISEPPWEKLFF. The CDR3 DNA is TGTGCCATCAGTGAGCCTCCTTGGGAAAAACTGTTTTTT.

The chain has TRBV7-2 and TRBJ1-5; D gene uncertain. CDR1 and CDR2 from the germline V gene are SGHTA and FQGNSA. CDR3 size: 15 residues. V was pared by 1 base and J by 0 bases, with 7 bases between. In DNA form, the CDR3 reads TGTGCCAGCAGCTTAGGGCACGTTAGCAATCAGCCCCAGCATTTT. Translating it yields CASSLGHVSNQPQHF.

This clonotype was detected only a few times. This rearrangement joins TRBV7-9 to TRBJ2-5, with 7 bases matching TRBD2. The J segment lost 5 bases and the V segment lost 6 bases, leaving 3 bases of the junction unmatched. Looked up from germline, CDR1 is SEHNR and CDR2 is FQNEAQ (reference sequence). The CDR3 consists of 12 residues. As DNA, the CDR3 is TGTGCCAGCAGTCGGGACTATGAGACCCAGTACTTC. Translating it yields CASSRDYETQYF.

At least ten counts were recorded for this clonotype. J is TRBJ2-4 and V is TRBV29-1, with D perhaps matching TRBD2 (5 bases). V lost 6 bases to trimming and J lost 1 base, with 13 bases between them. Germline values: CDR1 SQVTM, CDR2 ANQGSEA. CDR3 length: 14 amino acids. CDR3 region: CSVREQNAKNIQYF. The DNA of the CDR3 is TGCAGCGTGAGGGAACAGAATGCCAAAAACATTCAGTACTTC.

The table lists this clonotype with a few counts. CDR3 sequence reads: CASREYTGELFF. CDR3 nucleotides: TGTGCCAGCAGGGAGTACACCGGGGAGCTGTTTTTT. The chain has TRBV6-6 and TRBJ2-2; D remains unclear. Trimming took 6 bases from V and 3 from J, leaving 5 bases between them. This CDR3 region has 12 residues. The V gene's germline CDR1 is MNHNY and CDR2 SVGAGI (reference sequence).

This clonotype appeared many times. The chain has TRBV5-1 and TRBJ2-5; perhaps TRBD1 as D (5 bases). Deletions cut 1 base from V and 1 base from J, with 11 bases between. There are 15 residues in the CDR3. Germline V gene data show CDR1 as SGHRS and CDR2 as YFSETQ. CDR3 DNA: TGCGCCAGCAGCTTGTCTCACAGGCTCCAAGAGACCCAGTACTTC. It codes for CASSLSHRLQETQYF.

The J gene is TRBJ1-1, the V gene TRBV11-1, with a weak D call TRBD1 (6 bases). The CDR3 runs to 16 residues. With 4 bases removed from V and 3 bases from J, the gap between germline ends came to 18 bases. Germline assignment: CDR1 SGHAT and CDR2 FQDESV (reference sequence). The CDR3 reads CASSSQGRAPDTEAFF. The CDR3 DNA reads TGTGCCAGCAGCTCACAGGGAAGGGCCCCAGACACTGAAGCTTTCTTT.

This chain connects TRBV15 to TRBJ2-3; D perhaps matches TRBD2 (6 bases). The germline gives CDR1 LNHNV, CDR2 YYDKDF (reference sequence). There are 14 residues in the CDR3. With 1 base removed from V and 1 base from J, the gap between germline ends came to 6 bases. CDR3 residues: CATSRAGGTDTQYF. For the CDR3, the DNA is TGTGCCACCAGCAGAGCGGGGGGCACAGATACGCAGTATTTT.

This clonotype turned up a few times. This rearrangement joins TRBV11-2 to TRBJ2-5; no definite D call. Germline V gives CDR1 SGHAT, CDR2 FQNNGV. This CDR3 has 13 amino acids. The V gene lost 1 base and the J gene lost 5 bases, with 8 bases spanning the gap. The CDR3 reads CASSLGNTETQYF. CDR3 bases: TGTGCCAGCAGCTTAGGAAATACGGAGACCCAGTACTTC.

The sample holds a few counts of this clonotype. The chain recombines TRBV9 with TRBJ2-5; D is perhaps TRBD2 (6 bases). This CDR3 contains 13 residues. V was shortened by 1 base and J by 9 bases, with 13 bases between the two germline ends. Germline lookup yields CDR1 SGDLS and CDR2 YYNGEE. CDR3 loop: CASSVPDSGPQYF. The DNA of the CDR3 is TGTGCCAGCAGCGTACCCGACAGCGGGCCCCAGTACTTC. The variable domain in full, completed from reference TRBV9 and TRBJ2-5, reads DSGVTQTPKHLITATGQRVTLRCSPRSGDLSVYWYQQSLDQGLQFLIQYYNGEERAKGNILERFSAQQFPDLHSELNLSSLELGDSALYFCASSVPDSGPQYFGPGTRLLVL.